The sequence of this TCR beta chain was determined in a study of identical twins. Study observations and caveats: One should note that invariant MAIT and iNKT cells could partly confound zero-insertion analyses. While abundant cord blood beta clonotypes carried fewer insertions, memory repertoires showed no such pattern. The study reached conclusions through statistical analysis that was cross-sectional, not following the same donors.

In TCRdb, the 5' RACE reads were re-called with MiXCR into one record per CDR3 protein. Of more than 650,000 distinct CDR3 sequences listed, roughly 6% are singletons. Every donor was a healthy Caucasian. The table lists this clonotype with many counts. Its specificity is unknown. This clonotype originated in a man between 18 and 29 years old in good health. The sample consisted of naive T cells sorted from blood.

The CDR3 sequence is CASSLAISGRTYNEQFF. The CDR3 DNA sequence: TGCGCCAGCAGCTTGGCCATTAGCGGGAGAACCTACAATGAGCAGTTCTTC. The genes are TRBV5-1 and TRBJ2-1; 9 nucleotides align to TRBD2. Losses at the gene ends were 0 bases for V and 2 bases for J; bases not matched to a gene: 6. Germline V gives CDR1 SGHRS, CDR2 YFSETQ. The CDR3 runs to 17 residues.